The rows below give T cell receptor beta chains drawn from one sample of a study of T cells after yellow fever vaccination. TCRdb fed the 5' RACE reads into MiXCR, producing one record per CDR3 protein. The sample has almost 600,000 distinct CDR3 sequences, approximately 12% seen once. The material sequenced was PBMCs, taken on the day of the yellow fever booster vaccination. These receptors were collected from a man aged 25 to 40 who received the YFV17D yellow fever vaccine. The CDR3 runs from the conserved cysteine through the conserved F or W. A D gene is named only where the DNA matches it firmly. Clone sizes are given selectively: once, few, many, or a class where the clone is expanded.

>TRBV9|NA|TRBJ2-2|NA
CASSVYTGGELFF
TGTGCCAGCAGCGTGTACACTGGAGGGGAGCTGTTTTTT
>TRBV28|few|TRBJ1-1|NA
CASILSLGPTEAFF
TGTGCCAGTATACTATCCTTGGGCCCCACTGAAGCTTTCTTT
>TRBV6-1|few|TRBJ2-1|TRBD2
CASREAGGLAGHNEQFF
TGTGCCAGCAGGGAGGCCGGGGGACTAGCGGGACACAATGAGCAGTTCTTC
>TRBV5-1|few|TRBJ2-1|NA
CASSLEPDNNEQFF
TGCGCCAGCAGCTTGGAGCCAGACAACAATGAGCAGTTCTTC
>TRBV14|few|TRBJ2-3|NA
CASSPGHITDTQYF
TGTGCCAGCAGCCCGGGACACATCACAGATACGCAGTATTTT
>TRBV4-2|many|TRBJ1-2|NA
CASSQLDGGDYGYTF
TGTGCCAGCAGCCAGCTAGACGGAGGAGACTATGGCTACACCTTC
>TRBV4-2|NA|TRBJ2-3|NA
CASSQDPFTDTQYF
TGTGCCAGCAGCCAAGATCCATTCACAGATACGCAGTATTTT
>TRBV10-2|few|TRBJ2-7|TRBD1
CASRVGQGSHEQYF
TGCGCCAGCAGGGTAGGACAGGGTTCCCACGAGCAGTACTTC
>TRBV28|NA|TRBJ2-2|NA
CASSHSRPANTGELFF
TGTGCCAGCAGCCATTCACGACCGGCGAACACCGGGGAGCTGTTTTTT
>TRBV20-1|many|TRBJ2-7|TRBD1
CSARGQGNYEQYF
TGCAGCGCAAGGGGACAGGGGAACTACGAGCAGTACTTC
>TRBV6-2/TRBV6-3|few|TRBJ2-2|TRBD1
CASNMDRDYTGELFF
TGTGCCAGCAACATGGACAGGGACTACACCGGGGAGCTGTTTTTT
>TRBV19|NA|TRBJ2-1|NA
CASTGYSYNEQFF
TGTGCCAGTACAGGGTACTCCTACAATGAGCAGTTCTTC
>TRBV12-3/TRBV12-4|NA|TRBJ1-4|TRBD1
CASSWRQGGEKLFF
TGTGCCAGCAGTTGGAGACAGGGTGGTGAAAAACTGTTTTTT
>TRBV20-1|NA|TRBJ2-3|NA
CSVKQDNTDTQYF
TGCAGTGTCAAACAGGACAACACAGATACGCAGTATTTT
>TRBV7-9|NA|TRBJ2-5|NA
CASSLNGVSETQYF
TGTGCCAGCAGCTTAAACGGGGTGTCAGAGACCCAGTACTTC
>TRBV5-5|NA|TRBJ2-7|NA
CANDRLATYEQYF
TGTGCCAACGACAGGTTAGCAACCTACGAGCAGTACTTC
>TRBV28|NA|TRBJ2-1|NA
CASTAGSSINEQFF
TGTGCCAGCACGGCGGGCTCTAGCATCAATGAGCAGTTCTTC
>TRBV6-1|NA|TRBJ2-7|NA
CASSPNTGYEQYF
TGTGCCAGCAGCCCAAACACGGGCTACGAGCAGTACTTC
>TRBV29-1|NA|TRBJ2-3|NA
CSVEFPSHTDTQYF
TGCAGCGTTGAATTCCCATCCCACACAGATACGCAGTATTTT
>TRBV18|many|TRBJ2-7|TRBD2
CASSEAGGYEQYF
TGTGCCAGCTCAGAAGCGGGAGGCTACGAGCAGTACTTC
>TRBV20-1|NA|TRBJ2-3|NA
CSVPVDTQYF
TGCAGTGTCCCCGTGGATACGCAGTATTTT
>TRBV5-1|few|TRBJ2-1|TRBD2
CASSLVRGGVEQFF
TGCGCCAGCAGCTTGGTGCGCGGGGGAGTTGAGCAGTTCTTC
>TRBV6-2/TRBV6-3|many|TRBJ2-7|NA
CASSSRTRGTYEQYF
TGTGCCAGCAGTTCTCGGACTAGGGGGACCTACGAGCAGTACTTC
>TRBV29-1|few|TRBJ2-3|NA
CSVVGLDRNPDTQYF
TGCAGCGTTGTTGGCCTGGACAGAAATCCAGATACGCAGTATTTT
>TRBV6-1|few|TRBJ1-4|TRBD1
CASSPYGTAEKLFF
TGTGCCAGCAGCCCCTACGGGACAGCTGAAAAACTGTTTTTT
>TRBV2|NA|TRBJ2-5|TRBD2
CASRAFGLAGKETQYF
TGTGCCAGCAGAGCTTTCGGACTAGCGGGAAAAGAGACCCAGTACTTC
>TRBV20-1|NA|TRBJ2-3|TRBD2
CSARTGTSRLTDTQYF
TGCAGTGCTAGAACCGGGACTAGCAGACTCACAGATACGCAGTATTTT
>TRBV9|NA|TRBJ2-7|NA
CASSGGNYEQYF
TGTGCCAGCAGCGGCGGGAACTACGAGCAGTACTTC
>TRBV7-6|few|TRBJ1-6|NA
CASSLRMNSPLHF
TGTGCCAGCAGCTTAAGGATGAACTCACCCCTCCACTTT
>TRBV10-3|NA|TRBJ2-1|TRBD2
CAISSGTSGFNEQFF
TGTGCCATCAGTTCCGGGACTAGCGGGTTTAATGAGCAGTTCTTC
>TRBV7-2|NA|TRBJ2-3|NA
CASSRWADTQYF
TGTGCCAGCAGCAGATGGGCAGATACGCAGTATTTT
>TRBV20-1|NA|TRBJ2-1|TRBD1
CSARIRDSFNEQFF
TGCAGTGCTCGTATCCGGGACAGTTTCAATGAGCAGTTCTTC
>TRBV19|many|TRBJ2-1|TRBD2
CASSQGLAGGEQFF
TGTGCCAGTAGCCAAGGACTAGCGGGAGGTGAGCAGTTCTTC
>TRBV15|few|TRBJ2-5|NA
CATTTVLQETQYF
TGTGCCACCACGACAGTTCTCCAAGAGACCCAGTACTTC
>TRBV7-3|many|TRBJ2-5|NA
CASSLKGFETQYF
TGTGCCAGCAGCTTAAAGGGTTTCGAGACCCAGTACTTC
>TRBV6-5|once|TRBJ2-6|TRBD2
CASSLGGGNSGANVLTF
TGTGCCAGCAGTTTGGGGGGGGGGAACTCTGGGGCCAACGTCCTGACTTTC
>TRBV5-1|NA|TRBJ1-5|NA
CASSPASGNQPQHF
TGCGCCAGCAGCCCCGCGAGCGGCAATCAGCCCCAGCATTTT
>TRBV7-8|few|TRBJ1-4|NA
CASSFSGVNEKLFF
TGTGCCAGCAGCTTTTCTGGGGTTAATGAAAAACTGTTTTTT
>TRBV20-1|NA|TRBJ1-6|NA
CSAWDKNSPLHF
TGCAGTGCTTGGGACAAAAATTCACCCCTCCACTTT
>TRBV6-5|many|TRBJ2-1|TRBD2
CASSYRGGNEQFF
TGTGCCAGCAGTTATCGGGGGGGTAATGAGCAGTTCTTC